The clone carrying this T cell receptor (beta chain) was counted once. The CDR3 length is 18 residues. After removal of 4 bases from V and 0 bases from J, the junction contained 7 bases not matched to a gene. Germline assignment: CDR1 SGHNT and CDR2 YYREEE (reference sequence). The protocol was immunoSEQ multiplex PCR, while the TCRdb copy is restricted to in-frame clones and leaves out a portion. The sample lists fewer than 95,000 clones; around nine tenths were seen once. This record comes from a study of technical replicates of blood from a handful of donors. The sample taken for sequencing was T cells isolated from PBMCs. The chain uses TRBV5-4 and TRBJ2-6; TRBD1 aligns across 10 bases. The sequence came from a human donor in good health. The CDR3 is CASSHGTGAYSGANVLTF. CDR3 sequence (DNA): TGTGCCAGCAGCCACGGGACAGGGGCCTACTCTGGGGCCAACGTCCTGACTTTC.